This T cell receptor (beta chain) is from a study of T cell responses to AZD1222 COVID-19 vaccine. About this clone itself: What it binds is unknown.

Study results and caveats: Repertoire sampling occurred only after the peak T cell response. CD4 TCRs covered the whole spike, strongest at regions 160-218 and 743-854. Among AZD1222 vaccinees, only six were seropositive at baseline. Females outnumbered males among donors, who were mostly white British; clonal diversity was possibly underestimated.

The protocol was immunoSEQ multiplex PCR, while the TCRdb copy is restricted to in-frame clones and leaves out a portion. The table has 140,000 or so clones, 92% seen once. The source was peripheral blood, collected 28 days after the second AZD1222 dose. This clonotype was obtained from an adult who received the AZD1222 COVID-19 vaccine.

The CDR3 reads CASSQVQGAKNIQYF. The CDR3 nucleotides read TGTGCCAGCAGCCAAGTTCAGGGAGCCAAAAACATTCAGTACTTC. This chain connects TRBV4-2 to TRBJ2-4, with D perhaps matching TRBD1 (5 bases). The CDR3 is made up of 15 amino acids. The germline CDR1 and CDR2 sequences are LGHNA and YNFKEQ. Trimming took off 1 base at V and 0 bases at J, with 7 bases between the two ends.